Listed below are T cell receptor beta chains from one sample, sequenced in a study of HIV-infected patients and healthy controls. TCRdb passed the 5' RACE reads through MiXCR, listing each CDR3 protein once. In the table there are 7,000 to 8,500 distinct CDR3 sequences, over 5% of which are singletons. Sequenced here: blood, sampled before antiretroviral therapy. Receptors were obtained from an adult with HIV infection. CDR3s include the opening cysteine and the closing phenylalanine or tryptophan. The D gene is left open where the match is weak. Clone size is not always given. Where it is, it says once, few, many or a class for expanded clones.

d_call	cdr3_length	clone_size	j_call	v_call	cdr3_aa	cdr3_nt
TRBD2	16	many	TRBJ2-3	TRBV6-4	CASSPRASGGTDTQYF	TGTGCCAGCAGCCCCCGGGCTAGCGGGGGCACAGATACGCAGTATTTT
.	14	medium-sized	TRBJ1-1	TRBV5-6	CASSFSGSNTEAFF	TGTGCCAGCAGCTTTTCGGGTAGTAACACTGAAGCTTTCTTT
TRBD1	14	.	TRBJ2-3	TRBV5-1	CASSFQGARGAQYF	TGCGCCAGCAGCTTCCAGGGGGCGCGTGGTGCGCAGTATTTT
.	10	many	TRBJ2-3	TRBV29-1	CSGSSDTQYF	TGCAGCGGTAGCTCAGATACGCAGTATTTT
.	13	many	TRBJ2-1	TRBV12-3/TRBV12-4	CASSPGPGSEQFF	TGTGCCAGCAGCCCCGGCCCCGGGAGTGAGCAGTTCTTC
TRBD2	16	many	TRBJ2-5	TRBV5-5	CASSRAGATLQETQYF	TGTGCCAGCAGCAGAGCGGGGGCCACCCTCCAAGAGACCCAGTACTTC
.	16	many	TRBJ1-6	TRBV9	CASSVGPTYPNSPLHF	TGTGCCAGCAGCGTAGGGCCAACCTACCCCAATTCACCCCTCCACTTT
.	16	medium-sized	TRBJ2-5	TRBV20-1	CSASGYGEIGQETQYF	TGCAGTGCTTCGGGCTATGGGGAGATAGGCCAAGAGACCCAGTACTTC
TRBD1	13	many	TRBJ1-5	TRBV19	CASSMDRGQPQHF	TGTGCCAGTAGTATGGACAGGGGGCAGCCCCAGCATTTT
.	12	many	TRBJ1-1	TRBV28	CASSPTDTEAFF	TGTGCCAGCAGTCCAACGGACACTGAAGCTTTCTTT
.	21	many	TRBJ2-7	TRBV5-1	CASSHLTSGRIPWRSPYEQYF	TGCGCCAGCAGCCATCTGACGTCGGGGCGAATCCCGTGGCGGTCCCCCTACGAGCAGTACTTC
TRBD2	14	medium-sized	TRBJ2-3	TRBV5-4	CASSSGTSPDTQYF	TGTGCCAGCAGCTCCGGGACTAGCCCAGATACGCAGTATTTT
.	16	medium-sized	TRBJ2-2	TRBV7-6	CASSLQAALNTGELFF	TGTGCCAGCAGCTTACAGGCCGCGCTGAACACCGGGGAGCTGTTTTTT
.	14	medium-sized	TRBJ2-3	TRBV5-6	CASSLVHLTDTQYF	TGTGCCAGCAGCTTGGTTCACCTCACAGATACGCAGTATTTT
TRBD1	13	many	TRBJ1-1	TRBV29-1	CSGYRGYSTEAFF	TGCAGCGGTTACAGGGGGTACAGCACTGAAGCTTTCTTT
.	13	medium-sized	TRBJ1-4	TRBV20-1	CSAPPQGSAKLFF	TGCAGTGCGCCCCCGCAGGGGTCAGCAAAACTGTTTTTT
.	13	.	TRBJ2-5	TRBV14	CASSRVYQETQYF	TGTGCCAGCAGCCGAGTGTATCAAGAGACCCAGTACTTC
TRBD2	17	many	TRBJ2-5	TRBV11-2	CASSSDGLAGTQETQYF	TGTGCCAGCAGCTCCGATGGACTAGCGGGGACCCAAGAGACCCAGTACTTC
.	13	many	TRBJ2-3	TRBV6-5	CASTNPLTDTQYF	TGTGCCAGCACCAACCCCTTAACAGATACGCAGTATTTT
.	15	many	TRBJ2-1	TRBV7-6	CASSHPESFRAEQFF	TGTGCCAGCAGCCACCCGGAGAGCTTCAGGGCGGAGCAGTTCTTC
.	15	many	TRBJ2-6	TRBV20-1	CSAMRPTAGANVLTF	TGCAGTGCGATGAGACCCACAGCTGGGGCCAACGTCCTGACTTTC
.	20	many	TRBJ1-1	TRBV19	CASSTPPWLATARLGGEAFF	TGTGCCAGTAGTACCCCGCCATGGCTGGCGACAGCCCGGCTGGGTGGTGAAGCTTTCTTT
.	13	many	TRBJ1-1	TRBV6-2/TRBV6-3	CASARGALTEAFF	TGTGCCAGCGCTCGGGGGGCCCTCACTGAAGCTTTCTTT
.	13	.	TRBJ2-1	TRBV19	CASSPGTHNEQFF	TGTGCCAGTAGTCCCGGGACTCACAATGAGCAGTTCTTC
TRBD2	16	few	TRBJ2-1	TRBV20-1	CSASSPVAGENNEQFF	TGCAGTGCTAGCTCCCCGGTAGCGGGAGAGAACAATGAGCAGTTCTTC
TRBD1	15	medium-sized	TRBJ1-6	TRBV4-3	CASSVGQGGNSPLHF	TGCGCCAGCAGCGTTGGACAGGGGGGGAATTCACCCCTCCACTTT
TRBD2	16	medium-sized	TRBJ2-5	TRBV20-1	CSARDPGRGDQETQYF	TGCAGTGCTAGAGATCCAGGGAGGGGTGATCAAGAGACCCAGTACTTC
TRBD1	21	many	TRBJ2-3	TRBV7-8	CASRHSLRFRGSGQGGDTQYF	TGTGCCAGCAGGCATTCCCTTCGGTTTCGTGGTTCGGGACAGGGAGGGGATACGCAGTATTTT
TRBD1	15	many	TRBJ1-1	TRBV2	CASSELDRVNTEAFF	TGTGCCAGCAGTGAACTGGACAGGGTGAACACTGAAGCTTTCTTT
.	11	many	TRBJ2-1	TRBV9	CASSVGGEQFF	TGTGCCAGCAGCGTAGGGGGGGAGCAGTTCTTC
TRBD1	15	many	TRBJ2-4	TRBV2	CASSAVTGGLNIQYF	TGTGCCAGCAGTGCAGTGACAGGGGGTTTAAACATTCAGTACTTC
.	14	many	TRBJ1-5	TRBV25-1	CASSPTGPNQPQHF	TGTGCCAGCAGTCCTACGGGACCCAATCAGCCCCAGCATTTT
TRBD2	17	many	TRBJ2-3	TRBV7-9	CASSLADGLGLADTQYF	TGTGCCAGCAGCTTAGCGGACGGACTAGGCCTTGCAGATACGCAGTATTTT
TRBD1	14	medium-sized	TRBJ1-5	TRBV30	CAWSLTGADQPQHF	TGTGCCTGGAGCTTGACAGGGGCGGATCAGCCCCAGCATTTT
TRBD1	14	many	TRBJ1-5	TRBV24-1	CATRQGVGNQPQHF	TGTGCCACCAGGCAGGGGGTCGGCAATCAGCCCCAGCATTTT
TRBD1	15	.	TRBJ1-2	TRBV3-1	CASSQLPQGATGYTF	TGTGCCAGCAGCCAACTACCACAGGGGGCGACAGGCTACACCTTC
TRBD1	14	medium-sized	TRBJ1-2	TRBV10-2	CASSEQRQGAGYTF	TGCGCCAGCAGTGAGCAACGACAGGGGGCTGGCTACACCTTC
.	12	many	TRBJ2-5	TRBV5-6	CASSSPWETQYF	TGTGCCAGCAGCTCGCCGTGGGAGACCCAGTACTTC
.	13	medium-sized	TRBJ2-5	TRBV2	CASRRLGDETQYF	TGTGCCAGCCGCCGACTAGGGGATGAGACCCAGTACTTC
.	13	medium-sized	TRBJ2-7	TRBV6-2/TRBV6-3	CASSELRGLEQYF	TGTGCCAGCAGTGAGCTCAGGGGACTCGAGCAGTACTTC
TRBD1	13	medium-sized	TRBJ1-1	TRBV29-1	CSVWYRGNTEAFF	TGCAGCGTGTGGTACAGGGGGAACACTGAAGCTTTCTTT